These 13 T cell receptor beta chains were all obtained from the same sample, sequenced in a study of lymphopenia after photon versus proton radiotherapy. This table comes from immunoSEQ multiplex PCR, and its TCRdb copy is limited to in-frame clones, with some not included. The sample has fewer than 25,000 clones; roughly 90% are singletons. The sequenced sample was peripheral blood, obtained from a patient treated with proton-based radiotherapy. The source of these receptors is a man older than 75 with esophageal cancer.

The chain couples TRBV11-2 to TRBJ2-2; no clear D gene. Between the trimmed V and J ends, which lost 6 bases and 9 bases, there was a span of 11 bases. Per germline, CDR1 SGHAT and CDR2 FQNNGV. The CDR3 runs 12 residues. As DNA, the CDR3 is TGTGCCAGCAGACCGTCGGCTTGGGAGCTGTTTTTT. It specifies CASRPSAWELFF.

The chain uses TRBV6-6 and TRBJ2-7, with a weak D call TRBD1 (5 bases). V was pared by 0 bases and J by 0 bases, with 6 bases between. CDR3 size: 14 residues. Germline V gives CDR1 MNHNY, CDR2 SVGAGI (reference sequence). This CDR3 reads CASSYSDISYEQYF. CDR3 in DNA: TGTGCCAGCAGTTACTCGGACATCTCCTACGAGCAGTACTTC.

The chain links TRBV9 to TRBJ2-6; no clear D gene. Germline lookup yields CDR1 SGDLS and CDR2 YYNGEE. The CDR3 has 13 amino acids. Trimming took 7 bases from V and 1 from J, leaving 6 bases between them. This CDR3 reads CASRRSGANVLTF. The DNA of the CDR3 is TGTGCCAGCCGCCGGTCTGGGGCCAACGTCCTGACTTTC.

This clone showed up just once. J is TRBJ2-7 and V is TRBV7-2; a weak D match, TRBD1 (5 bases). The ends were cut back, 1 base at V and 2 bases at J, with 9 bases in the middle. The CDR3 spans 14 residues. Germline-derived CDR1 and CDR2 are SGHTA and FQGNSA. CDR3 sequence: CASSLEGIAYEQYF. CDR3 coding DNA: TGTGCCAGCAGCTTAGAGGGGATTGCCTACGAGCAGTACTTC.

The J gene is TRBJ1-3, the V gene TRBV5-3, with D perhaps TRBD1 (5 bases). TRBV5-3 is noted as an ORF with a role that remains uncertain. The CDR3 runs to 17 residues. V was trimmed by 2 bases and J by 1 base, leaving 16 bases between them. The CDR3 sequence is CARSFQGPPESGNTIYF. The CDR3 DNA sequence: TGTGCCAGAAGCTTCCAGGGACCGCCAGAATCTGGAAACACCATATATTTT.

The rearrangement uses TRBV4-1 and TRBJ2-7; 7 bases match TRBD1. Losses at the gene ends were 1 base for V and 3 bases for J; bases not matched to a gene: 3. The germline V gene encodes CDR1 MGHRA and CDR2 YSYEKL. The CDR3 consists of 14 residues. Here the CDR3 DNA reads TGCGCCAGCAGCCAAGGACAGGGAAACTACGAGCAGTACTTC. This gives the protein CASSQGQGNYEQYF.

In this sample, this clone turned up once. DNA for the CDR3: TGTGCCAGCAGTGAGACAGGGGCCTACGAGCAGTACTTC. Translation gives CASSETGAYEQYF. The rearrangement joins TRBV6-1 to TRBJ2-7; 8 nucleotides agree with TRBD1. CDR1 MNHNS and CDR2 SASEGT come from the germline V gene. This CDR3 comprises 13 residues. V was clipped by 3 bases and J by 2 bases; unmatched bases: 0.

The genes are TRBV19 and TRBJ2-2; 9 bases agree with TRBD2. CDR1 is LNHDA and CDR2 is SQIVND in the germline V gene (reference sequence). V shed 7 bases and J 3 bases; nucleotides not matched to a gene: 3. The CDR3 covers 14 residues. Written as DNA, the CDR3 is TGTGCCAGTAATGGCGGGAGGGACACCGGGGAGCTGTTTTTT. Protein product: CASNGGRDTGELFF.

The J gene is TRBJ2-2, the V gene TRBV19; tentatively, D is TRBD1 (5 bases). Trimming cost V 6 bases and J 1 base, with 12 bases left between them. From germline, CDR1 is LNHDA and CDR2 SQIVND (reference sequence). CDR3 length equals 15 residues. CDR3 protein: CASRSPGKNTGELFF. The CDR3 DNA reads TGTGCCAGTAGATCCCCAGGGAAGAACACCGGGGAGCTGTTTTTT.

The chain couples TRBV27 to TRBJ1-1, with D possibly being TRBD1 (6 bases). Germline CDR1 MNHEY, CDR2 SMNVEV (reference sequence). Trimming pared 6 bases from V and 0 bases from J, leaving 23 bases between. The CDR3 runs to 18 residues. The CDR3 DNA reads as TGTGCCAGCAGCCGCTGGACAGCTACGTATAGTTTGAACACTGAAGCTTTCTTT. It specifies CASSRWTATYSLNTEAFF.

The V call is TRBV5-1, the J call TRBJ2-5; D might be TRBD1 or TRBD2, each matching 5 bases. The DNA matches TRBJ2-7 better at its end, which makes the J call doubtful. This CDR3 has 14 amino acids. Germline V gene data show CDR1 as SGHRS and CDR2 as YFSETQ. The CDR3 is CASSSGTALYEQYF. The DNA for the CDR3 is TGCGCCAGCAGCTCCGGGACGGCTCTCTACGAGCAGTACTTC.

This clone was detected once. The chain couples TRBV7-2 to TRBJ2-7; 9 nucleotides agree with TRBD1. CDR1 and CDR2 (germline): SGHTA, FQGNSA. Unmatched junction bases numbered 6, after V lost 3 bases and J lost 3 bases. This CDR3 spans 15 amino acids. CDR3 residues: CASSFPDRGHYEQYF. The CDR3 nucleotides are TGTGCCAGCAGCTTTCCGGACAGGGGACACTACGAGCAGTACTTC.

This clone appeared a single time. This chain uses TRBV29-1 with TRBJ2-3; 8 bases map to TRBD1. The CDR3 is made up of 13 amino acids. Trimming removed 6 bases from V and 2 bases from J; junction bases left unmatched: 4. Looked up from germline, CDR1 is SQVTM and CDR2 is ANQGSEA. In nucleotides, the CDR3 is TGCAGCGTGGACAGGGCATACACAGATACGCAGTATTTT. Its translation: CSVDRAYTDTQYF.